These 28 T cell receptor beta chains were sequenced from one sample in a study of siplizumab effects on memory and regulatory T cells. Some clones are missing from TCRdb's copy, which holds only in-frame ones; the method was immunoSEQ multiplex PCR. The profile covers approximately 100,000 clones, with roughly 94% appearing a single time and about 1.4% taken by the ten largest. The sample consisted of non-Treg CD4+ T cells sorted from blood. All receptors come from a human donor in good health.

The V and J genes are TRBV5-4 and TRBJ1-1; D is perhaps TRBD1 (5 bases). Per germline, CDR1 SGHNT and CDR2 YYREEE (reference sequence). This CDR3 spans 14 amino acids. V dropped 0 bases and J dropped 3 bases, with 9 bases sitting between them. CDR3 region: CASSLGRGYTEAFF. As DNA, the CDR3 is TGTGCCAGCAGCTTGGGTAGGGGTTACACTGAAGCTTTCTTT.

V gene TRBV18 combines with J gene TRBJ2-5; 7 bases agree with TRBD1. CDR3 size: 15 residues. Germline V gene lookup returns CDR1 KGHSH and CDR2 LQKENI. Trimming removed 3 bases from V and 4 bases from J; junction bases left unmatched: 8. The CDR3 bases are TGTGCCAGCTCACCTCACAGGGGTAAAGGAGAGACCCAGTACTTC. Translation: CASSPHRGKGETQYF.

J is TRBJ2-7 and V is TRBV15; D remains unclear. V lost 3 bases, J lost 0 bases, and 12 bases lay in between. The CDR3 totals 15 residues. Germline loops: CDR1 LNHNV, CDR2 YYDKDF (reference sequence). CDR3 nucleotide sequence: TGTGCCACCAGCAGGCCGGGCACGGGCTCCTACGAGCAGTACTTC. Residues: CATSRPGTGSYEQYF.

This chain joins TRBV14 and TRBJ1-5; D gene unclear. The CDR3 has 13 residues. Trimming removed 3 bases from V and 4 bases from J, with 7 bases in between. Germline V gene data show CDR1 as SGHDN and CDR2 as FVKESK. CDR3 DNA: TGTGCCAGCAGCCACGGTAGAAATCAGCCCCAGCATTTT. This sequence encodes CASSHGRNQPQHF.

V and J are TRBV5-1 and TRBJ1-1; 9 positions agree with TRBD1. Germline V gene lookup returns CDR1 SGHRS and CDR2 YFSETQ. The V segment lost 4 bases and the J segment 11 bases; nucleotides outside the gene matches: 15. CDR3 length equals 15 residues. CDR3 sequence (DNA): TGCGCCAGCAGCCAGAAATCCACAGGGGGCGCCGAGGCTTTCTTT. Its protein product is CASSQKSTGGAEAFF.

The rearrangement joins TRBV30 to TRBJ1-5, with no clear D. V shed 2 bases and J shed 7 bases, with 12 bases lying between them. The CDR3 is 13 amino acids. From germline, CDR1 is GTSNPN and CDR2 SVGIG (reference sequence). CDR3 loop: CAWSSGSLQPQHF. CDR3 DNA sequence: TGTGCCTGGAGTTCGGGTTCCCTGCAGCCCCAGCATTTT.

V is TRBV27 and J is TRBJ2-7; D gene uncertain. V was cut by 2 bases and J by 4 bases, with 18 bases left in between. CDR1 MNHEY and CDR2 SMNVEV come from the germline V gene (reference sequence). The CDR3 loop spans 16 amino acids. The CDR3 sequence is CASSLRSRVGPYEQYF. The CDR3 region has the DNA TGTGCCAGCAGTTTAAGGTCTCGTGTTGGACCATACGAGCAGTACTTC.

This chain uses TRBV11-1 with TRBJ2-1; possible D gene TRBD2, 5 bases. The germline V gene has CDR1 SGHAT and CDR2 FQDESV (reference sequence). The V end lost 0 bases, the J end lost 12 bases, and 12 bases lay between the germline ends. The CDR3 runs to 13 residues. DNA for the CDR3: TGTGCCAGCAGCTTAGCGCGGGCGGCGAGGCAGTTCTTC. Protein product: CASSLARAARQFF.

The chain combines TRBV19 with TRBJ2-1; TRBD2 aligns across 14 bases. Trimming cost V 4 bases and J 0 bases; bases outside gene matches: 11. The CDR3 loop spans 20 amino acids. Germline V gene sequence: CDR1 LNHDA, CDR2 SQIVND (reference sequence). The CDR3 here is CASSKSPGLAGVSSYNEQFF. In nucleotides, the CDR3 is TGTGCCAGTAGTAAGTCACCGGGACTAGCGGGGGTGAGCTCCTACAATGAGCAGTTCTTC.

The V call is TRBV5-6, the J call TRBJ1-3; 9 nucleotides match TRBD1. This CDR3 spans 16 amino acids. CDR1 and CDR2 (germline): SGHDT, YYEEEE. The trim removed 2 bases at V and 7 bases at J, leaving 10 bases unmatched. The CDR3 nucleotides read TGTGCCAGCAGCTTTAGGATTGGGACAGGGAGGAACACCATATATTTT. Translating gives CASSFRIGTGRNTIYF.

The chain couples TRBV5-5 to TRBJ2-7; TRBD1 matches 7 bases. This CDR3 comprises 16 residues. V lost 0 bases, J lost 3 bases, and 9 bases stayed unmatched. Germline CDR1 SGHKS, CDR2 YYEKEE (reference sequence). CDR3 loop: CASSLDSGTAYYEQYF. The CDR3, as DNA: TGTGCCAGCAGCTTGGATTCTGGGACAGCTTACTACGAGCAGTACTTC.

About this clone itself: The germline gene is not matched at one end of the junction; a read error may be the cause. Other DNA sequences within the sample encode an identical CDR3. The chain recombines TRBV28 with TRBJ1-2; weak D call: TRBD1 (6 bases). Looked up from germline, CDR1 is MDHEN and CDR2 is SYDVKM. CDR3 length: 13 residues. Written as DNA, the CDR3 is TGTGCCAGCACGACGACCAGGGTCAGGGGCTATACCTTC. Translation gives CASTTTRVRGYTF.

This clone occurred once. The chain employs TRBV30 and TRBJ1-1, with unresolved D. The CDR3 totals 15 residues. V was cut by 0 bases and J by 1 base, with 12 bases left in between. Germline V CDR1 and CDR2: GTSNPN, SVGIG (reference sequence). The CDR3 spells CAWSVWGSGNTEAFF. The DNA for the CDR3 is TGTGCCTGGAGTGTATGGGGTAGCGGGAACACTGAAGCTTTCTTT.

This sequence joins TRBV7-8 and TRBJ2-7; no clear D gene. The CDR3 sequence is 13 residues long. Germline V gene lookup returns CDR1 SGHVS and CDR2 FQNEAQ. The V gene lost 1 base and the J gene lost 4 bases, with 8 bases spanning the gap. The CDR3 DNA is TGTGCCAGCAGCTTAGTTAATAGGTACGAGCAGTACTTC. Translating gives CASSLVNRYEQYF.

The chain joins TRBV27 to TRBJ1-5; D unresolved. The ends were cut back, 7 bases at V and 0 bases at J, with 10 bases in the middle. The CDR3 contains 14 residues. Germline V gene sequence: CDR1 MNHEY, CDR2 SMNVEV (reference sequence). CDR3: CASNAEYSNQPQHF. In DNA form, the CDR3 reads TGTGCCAGCAATGCCGAATATAGCAATCAGCCCCAGCATTTT.

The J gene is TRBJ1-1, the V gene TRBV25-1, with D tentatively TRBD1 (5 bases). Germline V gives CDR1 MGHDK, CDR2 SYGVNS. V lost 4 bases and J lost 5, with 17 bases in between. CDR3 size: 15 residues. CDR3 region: CASSVNGGLGTEAFF. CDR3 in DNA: TGTGCCAGCAGTGTAAACGGGGGATTGGGGACTGAAGCTTTCTTT.

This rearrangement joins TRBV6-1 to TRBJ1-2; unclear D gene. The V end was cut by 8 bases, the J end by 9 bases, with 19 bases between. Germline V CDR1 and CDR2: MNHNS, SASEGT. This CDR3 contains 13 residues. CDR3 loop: CASYTGEINSYTF. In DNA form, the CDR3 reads TGTGCCAGCTATACCGGGGAAATTAATAGCTACACCTTC.

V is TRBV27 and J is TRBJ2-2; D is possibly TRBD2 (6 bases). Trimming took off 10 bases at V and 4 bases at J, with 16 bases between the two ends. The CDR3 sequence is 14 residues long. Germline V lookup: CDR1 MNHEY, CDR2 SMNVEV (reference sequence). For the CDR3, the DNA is TGTGCCACCCGCATCGCGGGGACCACCGGGGAGCTGTTTTTT. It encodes CATRIAGTTGELFF.

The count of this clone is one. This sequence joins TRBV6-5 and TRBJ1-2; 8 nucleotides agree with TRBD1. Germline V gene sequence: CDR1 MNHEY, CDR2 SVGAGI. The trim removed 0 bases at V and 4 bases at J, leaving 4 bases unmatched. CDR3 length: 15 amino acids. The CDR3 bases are TGTGCCAGCAGTTACTCGAGACAGGGGCCCTATGGCTACACCTTC. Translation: CASSYSRQGPYGYTF.

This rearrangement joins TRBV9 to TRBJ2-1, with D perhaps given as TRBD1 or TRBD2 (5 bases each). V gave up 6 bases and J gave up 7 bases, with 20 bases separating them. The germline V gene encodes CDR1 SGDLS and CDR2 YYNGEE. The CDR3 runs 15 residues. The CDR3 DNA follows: TGTGCCAGCACCCGTACCGGGACCCCTTGGAATGAGCAGTTCTTC. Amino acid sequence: CASTRTGTPWNEQFF.

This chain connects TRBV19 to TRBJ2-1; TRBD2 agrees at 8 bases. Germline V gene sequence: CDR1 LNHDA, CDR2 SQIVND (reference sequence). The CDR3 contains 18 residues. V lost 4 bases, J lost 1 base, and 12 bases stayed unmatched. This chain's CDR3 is CASSTFRAGGESYNEQFF. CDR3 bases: TGTGCCAGTAGTACGTTTCGGGCGGGAGGAGAATCCTACAATGAGCAGTTCTTC. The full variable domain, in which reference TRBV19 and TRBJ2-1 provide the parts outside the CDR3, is DGGITQSPKYLFRKEGQNVTLSCEQNLNHDAMYWYRQDPGQGLRLIYYSQIVNDFQKGDIAEGYSVSREKKESFPLTVTSAQKNPTAFYLCASSTFRAGGESYNEQFFGPGTRLTVL.

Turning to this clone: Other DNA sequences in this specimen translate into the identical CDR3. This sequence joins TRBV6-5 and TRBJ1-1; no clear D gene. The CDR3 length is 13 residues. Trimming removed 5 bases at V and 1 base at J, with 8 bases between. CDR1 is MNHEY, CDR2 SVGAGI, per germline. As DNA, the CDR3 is TGTGCCAGCAGTCGAACAGCGAACACTGAAGCTTTCTTT. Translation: CASSRTANTEAFF.

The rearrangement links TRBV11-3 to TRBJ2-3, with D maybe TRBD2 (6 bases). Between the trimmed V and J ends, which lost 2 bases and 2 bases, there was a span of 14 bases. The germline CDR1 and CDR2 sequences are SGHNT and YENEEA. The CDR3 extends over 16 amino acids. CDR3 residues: CASSLRRGTLTDTQYF. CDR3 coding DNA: TGTGCCAGCAGCTTACGACGCGGGACCCTCACAGATACGCAGTATTTT.

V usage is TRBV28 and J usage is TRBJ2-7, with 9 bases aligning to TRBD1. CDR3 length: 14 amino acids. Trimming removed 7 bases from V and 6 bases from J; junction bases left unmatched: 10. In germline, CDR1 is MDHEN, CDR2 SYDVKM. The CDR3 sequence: CASKPGTGFSEQYF. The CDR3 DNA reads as TGTGCCAGCAAGCCCGGGACAGGGTTTTCCGAGCAGTACTTC.

The CDR3: CASSRIETDTEAFF. In DNA form, the CDR3 reads TGTGCCAGCAGCAGAATTGAAACGGACACTGAAGCTTTCTTT. V and J are TRBV9 and TRBJ1-1; no reliable D call. Trimming removed 4 bases at V and 3 bases at J, with 13 bases between. In germline, CDR1 is SGDLS, CDR2 YYNGEE. CDR3 length: 14 amino acids.

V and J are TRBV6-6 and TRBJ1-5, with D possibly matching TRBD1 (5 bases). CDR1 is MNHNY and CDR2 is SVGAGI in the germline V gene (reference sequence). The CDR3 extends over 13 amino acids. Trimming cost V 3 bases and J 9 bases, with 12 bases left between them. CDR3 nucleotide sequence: TGTGCCAGCAGTTATGGGGCTGTAGGGCCCCAGCATTTT. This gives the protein CASSYGAVGPQHF.

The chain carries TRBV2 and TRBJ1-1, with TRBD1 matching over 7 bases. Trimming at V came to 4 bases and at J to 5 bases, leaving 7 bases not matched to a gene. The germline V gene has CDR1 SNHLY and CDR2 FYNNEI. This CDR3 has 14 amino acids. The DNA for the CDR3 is TGTGCCAGCAGTGGACTACAGGGGCGGACTGAAGCTTTCTTT. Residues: CASSGLQGRTEAFF.

CDR3 sequence: CASSRMAGAFGDTQYF. CDR3 nucleotides: TGTGCCAGTAGTAGGATGGCAGGCGCTTTTGGGGATACGCAGTATTTT. The rearrangement uses TRBV19 and TRBJ2-3; D not resolved. Trimming cost V 4 bases and J 6 bases, with 20 bases left between them. Germline CDR1 LNHDA, CDR2 SQIVND (reference sequence). The CDR3 is made up of 16 amino acids.